Listed below are T cell receptor beta chains from one sample, sequenced in a study of blood T cell repertoires in COVID-19. The protocol was immunoSEQ multiplex PCR, while the TCRdb copy is restricted to in-frame clones and leaves out a portion. The data hold roughly 190,000 clones, with 87% observed a single time. Sequences were obtained from PBMCs or T cells enriched from blood (not recorded which). These receptors came from a woman aged 25-40 years who had recovered from COVID-19. Each CDR3 is given with its conserved first and last residue. The order of the fields is D gene, clone size, J gene, V gene, CDR3 DNA, CDR3 protein. The D gene is left open where the match is weak. Some rows have no size entry. The others give once, few or many, or a class for an expanded clone.

d_gene: TRBD1
abundance: NA
j_gene: TRBJ1-2
v_gene: TRBV30
CDR3nt: TGTGCCTGGAGTATGGACAGGGCTAACTATGGCTACACCTTC
CDR3aa: CAWSMDRANYGYTF

d_gene: TRBD2
abundance: NA
j_gene: TRBJ2-1
v_gene: TRBV5-6
CDR3nt: TGTGCCAGCAGCGGGACCCCCGGGACTAGGGCCGACAATGAGCAGTTCTTC
CDR3aa: CASSGTPGTRADNEQFF

d_gene: TRBD2
abundance: NA
j_gene: TRBJ2-1
v_gene: TRBV7-2
CDR3nt: TGTGCCAGCAGCTTAGGTAGCGGGGCTTCCTTTAATGAGCAGTTCTTC
CDR3aa: CASSLGSGASFNEQFF

d_gene: TRBD1
abundance: NA
j_gene: TRBJ1-6
v_gene: TRBV11-3
CDR3nt: TGTGCCAGCAGCTTCAGGGGGCGCGATTCACCCCTCCACTTT
CDR3aa: CASSFRGRDSPLHF

d_gene: NA
abundance: many
j_gene: TRBJ1-1
v_gene: TRBV5-4
CDR3nt: TGTGCCAGCAGCGGCGGAGGGTTGGACACTGAAGCTTTCTTT
CDR3aa: CASSGGGLDTEAFF

d_gene: TRBD1
abundance: NA
j_gene: TRBJ1-2
v_gene: TRBV4-1
CDR3nt: TGCGCCAGCAGCCTGGGGACAGGGCCTGGCTACACCTTC
CDR3aa: CASSLGTGPGYTF

d_gene: NA
abundance: NA
j_gene: TRBJ2-7
v_gene: TRBV3-1/TRBV3-2
CDR3nt: TGTGCCAGCAGCCAAGCTTCAGGCGAGCAGTACTTC
CDR3aa: CASSQASGEQYF

d_gene: NA
abundance: NA
j_gene: TRBJ1-2
v_gene: TRBV5-1
CDR3nt: TGCGCCAGCAGCTTGGATCCCGGGAGCTATGGCTACACCTTC
CDR3aa: CASSLDPGSYGYTF

d_gene: NA
abundance: NA
j_gene: TRBJ2-7
v_gene: TRBV4-2
CDR3nt: TGTGCCAGCAGCCAAGTCCGACTAGGAGATTACGAGCAGTACTTC
CDR3aa: CASSQVRLGDYEQYF

d_gene: NA
abundance: NA
j_gene: TRBJ1-6
v_gene: TRBV28
CDR3nt: TGTGCCAGCAGTTCGGGGAACTCACCCCTCCACTTT
CDR3aa: CASSSGNSPLHF

d_gene: NA
abundance: NA
j_gene: TRBJ2-7
v_gene: TRBV18
CDR3nt: TGTGCCAGCTCACGCGGGGCGCAGACCTACGAGCAGTACTTC
CDR3aa: CASSRGAQTYEQYF

d_gene: TRBD2
abundance: few
j_gene: TRBJ2-3
v_gene: TRBV3-1/TRBV3-2
CDR3nt: TGTGCCAGCAGCCCCCAACTGAGCGGGGTAACCACAGATACGCAGTATTTT
CDR3aa: CASSPQLSGVTTDTQYF

d_gene: TRBD2
abundance: once
j_gene: TRBJ2-7
v_gene: TRBV30
CDR3nt: TGTGCCTGGAGTCCCGGGACTAGCGGGAGGTACGAGCAGTACTTC
CDR3aa: CAWSPGTSGRYEQYF

d_gene: NA
abundance: NA
j_gene: TRBJ1-2
v_gene: TRBV15
CDR3nt: TGTGCCACCAGCAGACAGAACTATGGCTACACCTTC
CDR3aa: CATSRQNYGYTF

d_gene: NA
abundance: NA
j_gene: TRBJ1-2
v_gene: TRBV13
CDR3nt: TGTGCCAGCAGCTTAGCCAACAGGGACGTTTATGGCTACACCTTC
CDR3aa: CASSLANRDVYGYTF

d_gene: NA
abundance: NA
j_gene: TRBJ2-7
v_gene: TRBV2
CDR3nt: TGTGCCAGCGGGAGGCGCGAGCAGTACTTC
CDR3aa: CASGRREQYF

d_gene: TRBD2
abundance: NA
j_gene: TRBJ2-1
v_gene: TRBV11-1
CDR3nt: TGTGCCAGCAGCTTCTTTAGCGGGGGATACAATGAGCAGTTCTTC
CDR3aa: CASSFFSGGYNEQFF

d_gene: TRBD2
abundance: NA
j_gene: TRBJ2-1
v_gene: TRBV6-5
CDR3nt: TGTGCCAGCCGGACTAGCGGGGGGGACAATGAGCAGTTCTTC
CDR3aa: CASRTSGGDNEQFF

d_gene: NA
abundance: NA
j_gene: TRBJ2-6
v_gene: TRBV7-3
CDR3nt: TGTGCCAGCAGCTTAAGGGGGACATTCATGGATGACTCTGGGGCCAACGTCCTGACTTTC
CDR3aa: CASSLRGTFMDDSGANVLTF

d_gene: NA
abundance: NA
j_gene: TRBJ2-7
v_gene: TRBV4-2
CDR3nt: TGTGCCAGCAGCCTGTCCGGGACACCCGAGCAGTACTTC
CDR3aa: CASSLSGTPEQYF

d_gene: TRBD1
abundance: once
j_gene: TRBJ2-3
v_gene: TRBV7-2
CDR3nt: TGTGCCAGCAGCTTAGGAACAGGGGGGAGGACAGATACGCAGTATTTT
CDR3aa: CASSLGTGGRTDTQYF

d_gene: NA
abundance: NA
j_gene: TRBJ2-3
v_gene: TRBV2
CDR3nt: TGTGCCAGCAGTGAAAGAATTGATAGACAGGCAAGCACAGATACGCAGTATTTT
CDR3aa: CASSERIDRQASTDTQYF

d_gene: NA
abundance: NA
j_gene: TRBJ1-4
v_gene: TRBV11-2
CDR3nt: TGTGCCAGCAGCTTATTAGCAACTAATGAAAAACTGTTTTTT
CDR3aa: CASSLLATNEKLFF

d_gene: TRBD1
abundance: NA
j_gene: TRBJ2-2
v_gene: TRBV9
CDR3nt: TGTGCCAGCAGCTACTCGGGACAGGGGGCGACCGGGGAGCTGTTTTTT
CDR3aa: CASSYSGQGATGELFF

d_gene: TRBD1
abundance: NA
j_gene: TRBJ2-5
v_gene: TRBV24-1
CDR3nt: TGTGCCACCAGTGATTTTAGAGGACAGGGAGCCCAAGAGACCCAGTACTTC
CDR3aa: CATSDFRGQGAQETQYF

d_gene: TRBD1
abundance: NA
j_gene: TRBJ1-2
v_gene: TRBV7-2
CDR3nt: TGTGCCAGCAGCCTAGGAGGGGGCGGAAAGCGAGGCTACACCTTC
CDR3aa: CASSLGGGGKRGYTF

d_gene: NA
abundance: NA
j_gene: TRBJ2-5
v_gene: TRBV6-5
CDR3nt: TGCGCGGCAGGGGCCGGGGGGGAGACCCAGTACTTC
CDR3aa: CAAGAGGETQYF

d_gene: NA
abundance: NA
j_gene: TRBJ2-7
v_gene: TRBV5-6
CDR3nt: TGTGCCAGCAGCTTTGGCAGCAGGACCTACGAGCAGTACTTC
CDR3aa: CASSFGSRTYEQYF

d_gene: NA
abundance: once
j_gene: TRBJ1-2
v_gene: TRBV18
CDR3nt: TGTGCCAGCTCACCGGACAGAGATAACTATGGCTACACCTTC
CDR3aa: CASSPDRDNYGYTF

d_gene: NA
abundance: NA
j_gene: TRBJ2-5
v_gene: TRBV21-1
CDR3nt: TGTGCCAGCAGCATGATAGACAGGGGGCGCGTGGAGACCCAGTACTTC
CDR3aa: CASSMIDRGRVETQYF

d_gene: TRBD1
abundance: NA
j_gene: TRBJ1-5
v_gene: TRBV4-1
CDR3nt: TGCGCCAGCAGCCCCTATAGGACAGGTCGCTTTAGCAATCAGCCCCAGCATTTT
CDR3aa: CASSPYRTGRFSNQPQHF

d_gene: NA
abundance: NA
j_gene: TRBJ2-7
v_gene: TRBV5-1
CDR3nt: TGCGCCAGCAGCTCGGAGTTCAGGGGTGAGCAGTACTTC
CDR3aa: CASSSEFRGEQYF

d_gene: TRBD2
abundance: NA
j_gene: TRBJ2-5
v_gene: TRBV7-3
CDR3nt: TGTGCCAGCAGCTTAACCCCTAGCGGGGGAGAGACCCAGTACTTC
CDR3aa: CASSLTPSGGETQYF

d_gene: NA
abundance: NA
j_gene: TRBJ2-2
v_gene: TRBV5-4
CDR3nt: TGTGCCAGCAGCGGACAGTTCGGGAACACCGGGGAGCTGTTTTTT
CDR3aa: CASSGQFGNTGELFF

d_gene: TRBD1
abundance: few
j_gene: TRBJ1-2
v_gene: TRBV5-6
CDR3nt: TGTGCCAGCAGCTTGGCGGAGGGGGCGCGTGGCTACACCTTC
CDR3aa: CASSLAEGARGYTF

d_gene: NA
abundance: NA
j_gene: TRBJ2-7
v_gene: TRBV7-6
CDR3nt: TGTGCCAGCAGCCACTGGCCCCCCGGCGGGAAGTCCTACGAGCAGTACTTC
CDR3aa: CASSHWPPGGKSYEQYF

d_gene: NA
abundance: NA
j_gene: TRBJ2-1
v_gene: TRBV7-3
CDR3nt: TGTGCCAGCAGCTATACCCTCCTCACCTACAGGTTCTTC
CDR3aa: CASSYTLLTYRFF

d_gene: TRBD2
abundance: NA
j_gene: TRBJ2-1
v_gene: TRBV13
CDR3nt: TGTGCCAGCAGCCCCCGGGGAGCGGGAAGCTCCTACAATGAGCAGTTCTTC
CDR3aa: CASSPRGAGSSYNEQFF

d_gene: NA
abundance: NA
j_gene: TRBJ1-6
v_gene: TRBV19
CDR3nt: TGTGCCAGTACCATTGACAGGCGGGATTCACCCCTCCACTTT
CDR3aa: CASTIDRRDSPLHF

d_gene: TRBD2
abundance: NA
j_gene: TRBJ2-7
v_gene: TRBV9
CDR3nt: TGTGCCAGCAGCGTAGATTCGGGAGGGGACTACGAGCAGTACTTC
CDR3aa: CASSVDSGGDYEQYF

d_gene: NA
abundance: NA
j_gene: TRBJ2-1
v_gene: TRBV25-1
CDR3nt: TGTGCCAGCAGTGAAATGGTAGCTTCCTACAATGAGCAGTTCTTC
CDR3aa: CASSEMVASYNEQFF

d_gene: NA
abundance: NA
j_gene: TRBJ2-5
v_gene: TRBV27
CDR3nt: TGTGCCAGCAAATCCCGGGACTCCCAGTACTTC
CDR3aa: CASKSRDSQYF

d_gene: NA
abundance: NA
j_gene: TRBJ2-6
v_gene: TRBV5-1
CDR3nt: TGCGCCAGCAGCTCCGCGGCTTCTTCTGGGGCCAACGTCCTGACTTTC
CDR3aa: CASSSAASSGANVLTF

d_gene: NA
abundance: NA
j_gene: TRBJ1-5
v_gene: TRBV6-2/TRBV6-3
CDR3nt: TGTGCCAGCAGTTACCGGGTGAATCAGCCCCAGCATTTT
CDR3aa: CASSYRVNQPQHF

d_gene: NA
abundance: NA
j_gene: TRBJ1-1
v_gene: TRBV5-6
CDR3nt: TGTGCCAGCAGTCTCGTAACAGGGAACACTGAAGCTTTCTTT
CDR3aa: CASSLVTGNTEAFF

d_gene: NA
abundance: NA
j_gene: TRBJ1-1
v_gene: TRBV21-1
CDR3nt: TGTGCCAGCAGCACCGACAGGGGGTGGAGGACTGAAGCTTTCTTT
CDR3aa: CASSTDRGWRTEAFF